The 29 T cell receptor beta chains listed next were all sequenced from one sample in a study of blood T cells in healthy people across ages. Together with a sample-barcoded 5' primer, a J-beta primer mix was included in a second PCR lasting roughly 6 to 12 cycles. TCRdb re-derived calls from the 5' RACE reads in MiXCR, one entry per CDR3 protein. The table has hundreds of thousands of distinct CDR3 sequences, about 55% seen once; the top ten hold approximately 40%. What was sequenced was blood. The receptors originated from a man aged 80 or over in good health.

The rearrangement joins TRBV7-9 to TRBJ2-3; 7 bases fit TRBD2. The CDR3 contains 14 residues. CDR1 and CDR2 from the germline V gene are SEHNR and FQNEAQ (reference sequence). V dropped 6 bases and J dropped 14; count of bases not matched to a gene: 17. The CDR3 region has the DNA TGTGCCAGCAGTCCTTATGCGTCGGGGGGATACGCGTATTTT. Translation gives CASSPYASGGYAYF.

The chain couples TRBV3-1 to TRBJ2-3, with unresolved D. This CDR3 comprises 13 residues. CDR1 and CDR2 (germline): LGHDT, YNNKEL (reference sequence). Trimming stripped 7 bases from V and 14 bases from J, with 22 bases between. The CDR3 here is CASTGPPHRYAYF. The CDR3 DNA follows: TGTGCCAGCACGGGTCCGCCGCACAGATACGCGTATTTT.

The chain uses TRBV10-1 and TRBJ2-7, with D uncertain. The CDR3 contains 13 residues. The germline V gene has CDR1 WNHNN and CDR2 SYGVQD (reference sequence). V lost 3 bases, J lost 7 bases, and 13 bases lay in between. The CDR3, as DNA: TGCGCCAGCAGTGATAGGACCACCGGGGAGCAGTACTTC. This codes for CASSDRTTGEQYF.

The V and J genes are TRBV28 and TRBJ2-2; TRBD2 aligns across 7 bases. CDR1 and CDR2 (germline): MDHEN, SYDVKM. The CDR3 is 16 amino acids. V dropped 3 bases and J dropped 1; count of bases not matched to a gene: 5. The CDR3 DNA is TGTGCCAGCAGTTTTCCAGGACTAGGGAACACCGGGGAGCTGTTTTTT. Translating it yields CASSFPGLGNTGELFF.

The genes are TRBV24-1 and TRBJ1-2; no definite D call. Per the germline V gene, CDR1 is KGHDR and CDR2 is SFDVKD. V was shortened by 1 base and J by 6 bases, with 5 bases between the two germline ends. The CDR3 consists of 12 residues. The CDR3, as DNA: TGTGCCACCAGTGATTTTCTGCATGGCTACACCTTC. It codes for CATSDFLHGYTF.

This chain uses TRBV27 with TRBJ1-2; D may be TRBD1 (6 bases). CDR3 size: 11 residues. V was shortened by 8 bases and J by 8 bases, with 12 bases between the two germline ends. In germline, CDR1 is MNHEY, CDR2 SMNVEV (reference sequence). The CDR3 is CASRGQRGYTF. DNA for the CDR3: TGTGCCAGCCGGGGACAACGGGGCTACACCTTC.

As DNA, the CDR3 is TGTGCCAGCAGCGTAGCCAACCCCACAGATACGCAGTATTTT. It translates to CASSVANPTDTQYF. V gene TRBV9 combines with J gene TRBJ2-3; no clear D. V lost 0 bases and J lost 2, with 7 bases in between. The CDR3 is 14 residues long. CDR1 SGDLS and CDR2 YYNGEE come from the germline V gene. The full variable domain, its missing parts supplied by reference TRBV9 and TRBJ2-3, is DSGVTQTPKHLITATGQRVTLRCSPRSGDLSVYWYQQSLDQGLQFLIQYYNGEERAKGNILERFSAQQFPDLHSELNLSSLELGDSALYFCASSVANPTDTQYFGPGTRLTVL.

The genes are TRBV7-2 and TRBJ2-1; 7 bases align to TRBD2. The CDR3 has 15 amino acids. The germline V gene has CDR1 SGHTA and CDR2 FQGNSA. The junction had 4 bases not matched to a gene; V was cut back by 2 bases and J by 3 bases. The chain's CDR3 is CASSLNPGGYNEQFF. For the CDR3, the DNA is TGTGCCAGCAGCTTAAATCCGGGAGGCTACAATGAGCAGTTCTTC. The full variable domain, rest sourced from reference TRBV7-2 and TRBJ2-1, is GAGVSQSPSNKVTEKGKDVELRCDPISGHTALYWYRQSLGQGLEFLIYFQGNSAPDKSGLPSDRFSAERTGGSVSTLTIQRTQQEDSAVYLCASSLNPGGYNEQFFGPGTRLTVL.

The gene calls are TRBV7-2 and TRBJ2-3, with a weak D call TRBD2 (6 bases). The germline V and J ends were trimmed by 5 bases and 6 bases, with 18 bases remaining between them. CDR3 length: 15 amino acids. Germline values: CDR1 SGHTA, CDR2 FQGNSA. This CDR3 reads CASSRRDFPGDTQYF. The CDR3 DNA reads TGTGCCAGCAGCCGACGGGACTTCCCAGGGGATACGCAGTATTTT.

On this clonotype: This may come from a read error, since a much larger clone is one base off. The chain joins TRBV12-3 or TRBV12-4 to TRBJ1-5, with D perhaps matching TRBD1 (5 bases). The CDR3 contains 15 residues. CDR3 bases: TGTGCCAGCGGTTTAGACAGATTGAGCAATCAGCCCCAGCATTTT. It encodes CASGLDRLSNQPQHF.

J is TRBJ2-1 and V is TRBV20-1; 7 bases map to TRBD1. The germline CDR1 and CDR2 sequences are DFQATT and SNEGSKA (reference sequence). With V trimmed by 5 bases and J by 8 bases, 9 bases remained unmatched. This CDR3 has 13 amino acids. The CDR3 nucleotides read TGCAGTGCTTCCCGGACAGGAGGCGATGAGCAGTTCTTC. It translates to CSASRTGGDEQFF.

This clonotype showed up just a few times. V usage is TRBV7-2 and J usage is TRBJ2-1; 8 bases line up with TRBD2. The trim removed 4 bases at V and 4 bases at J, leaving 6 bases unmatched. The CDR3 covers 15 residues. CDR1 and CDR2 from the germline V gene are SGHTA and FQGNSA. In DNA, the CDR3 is TGTGCCAGCAGCTCCGCGGGAGGCATGTACAATGAGCAGTTCTTC. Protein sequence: CASSSAGGMYNEQFF.

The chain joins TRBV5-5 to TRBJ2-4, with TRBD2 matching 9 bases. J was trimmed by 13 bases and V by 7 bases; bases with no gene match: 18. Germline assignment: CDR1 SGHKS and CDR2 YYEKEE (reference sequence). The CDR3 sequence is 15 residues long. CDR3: CASSRREGVLDEQYF. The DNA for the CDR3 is TGTGCCAGCTCCCGGCGGGAGGGGGTTCTAGATGAGCAGTACTTC.

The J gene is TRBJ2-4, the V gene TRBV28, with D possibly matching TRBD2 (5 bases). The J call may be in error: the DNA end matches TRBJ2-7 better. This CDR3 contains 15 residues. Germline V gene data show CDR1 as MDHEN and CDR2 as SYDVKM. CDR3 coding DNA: TGTGCCAGCAGCCACCAGATCGGGGTCCCCTACGAGCAGTACTTC. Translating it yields CASSHQIGVPYEQYF.

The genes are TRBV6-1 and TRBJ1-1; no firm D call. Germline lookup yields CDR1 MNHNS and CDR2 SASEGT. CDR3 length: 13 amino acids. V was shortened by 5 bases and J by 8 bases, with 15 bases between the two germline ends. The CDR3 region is CASSPRRVSEAFF. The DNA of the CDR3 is TGTGCCAGCAGTCCCCGGCGGGTTTCAGAAGCTTTCTTT.

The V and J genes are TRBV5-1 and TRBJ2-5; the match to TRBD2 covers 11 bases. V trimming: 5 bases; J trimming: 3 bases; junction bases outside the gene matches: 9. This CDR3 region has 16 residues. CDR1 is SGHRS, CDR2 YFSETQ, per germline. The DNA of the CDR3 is TGCGCCAGCAGTTATAGCGGGAGGGCCGTGAAAGAGACCCAGTACTTC. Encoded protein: CASSYSGRAVKETQYF.

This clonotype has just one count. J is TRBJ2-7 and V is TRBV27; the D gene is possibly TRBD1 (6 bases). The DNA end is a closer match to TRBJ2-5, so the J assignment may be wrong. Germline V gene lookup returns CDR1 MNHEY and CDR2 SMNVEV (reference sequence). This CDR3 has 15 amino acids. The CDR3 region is CASKPSRDIQETQYF. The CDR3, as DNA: TGTGCCAGCAAACCGTCCCGGGACATCCAAGAGACCCAGTACTTC.

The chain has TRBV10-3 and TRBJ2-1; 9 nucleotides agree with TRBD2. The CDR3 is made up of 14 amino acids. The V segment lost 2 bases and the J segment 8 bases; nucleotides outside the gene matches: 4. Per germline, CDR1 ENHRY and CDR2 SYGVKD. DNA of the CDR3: TGTGCCATCAGTGAGGCTAGCGGGAAAGATGAGCAGTTCTTC. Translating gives CAISEASGKDEQFF.

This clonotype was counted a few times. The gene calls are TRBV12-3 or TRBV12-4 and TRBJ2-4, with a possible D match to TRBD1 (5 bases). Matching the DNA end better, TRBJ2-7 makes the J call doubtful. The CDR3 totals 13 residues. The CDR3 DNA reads TGTGCCAGCAGTTTATCAGGGAAGTACGAGCAGTACTTC. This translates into CASSLSGKYEQYF.

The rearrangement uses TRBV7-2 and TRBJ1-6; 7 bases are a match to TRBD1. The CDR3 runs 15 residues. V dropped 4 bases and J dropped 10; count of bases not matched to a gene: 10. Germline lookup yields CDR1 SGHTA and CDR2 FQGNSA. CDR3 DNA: TGTGCCAGCAGCTCACAAGACAGGGATGGATCACCCCTCCACTTT. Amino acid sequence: CASSSQDRDGSPLHF.

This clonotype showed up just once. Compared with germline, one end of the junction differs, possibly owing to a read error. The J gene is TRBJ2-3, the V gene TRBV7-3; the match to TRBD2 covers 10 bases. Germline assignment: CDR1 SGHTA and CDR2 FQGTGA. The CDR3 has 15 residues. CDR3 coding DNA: TGTGCCAGCAGCTCAACTAGCGGGGTCACAGAGACGCAGTATTTT. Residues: CASSSTSGVTETQYF.

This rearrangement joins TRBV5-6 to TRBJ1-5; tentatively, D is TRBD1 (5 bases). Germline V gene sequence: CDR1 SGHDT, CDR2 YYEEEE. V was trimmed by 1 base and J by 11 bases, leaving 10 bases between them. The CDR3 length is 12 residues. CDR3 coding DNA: TGTGCCAGCAGCTTGCTTCAAGGGGCCCAGCATTTT. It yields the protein CASSLLQGAQHF. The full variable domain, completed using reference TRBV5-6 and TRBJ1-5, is DAGVTQSPTHLIKTRGQQVTLRCSPKSGHDTVSWYQQALGQGPQFIFQYYEEEERQRGNFPDRFSGHQFPNYSSELNVNALLLGDSALYLCASSLLQGAQHFGDGTRLSIL.

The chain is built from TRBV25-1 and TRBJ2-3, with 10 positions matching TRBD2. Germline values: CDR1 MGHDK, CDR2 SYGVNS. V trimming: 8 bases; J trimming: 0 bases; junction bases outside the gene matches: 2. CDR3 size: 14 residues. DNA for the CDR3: TGTGCCAGCCAGACTAGCGGGAGCACAGATACGCAGTATTTT. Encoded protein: CASQTSGSTDTQYF.

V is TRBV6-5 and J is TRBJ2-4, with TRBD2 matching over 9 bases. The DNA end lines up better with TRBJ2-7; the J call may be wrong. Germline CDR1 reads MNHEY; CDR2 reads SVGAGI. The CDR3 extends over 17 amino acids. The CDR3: CASSYSRGGRGSNEQYF. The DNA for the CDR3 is TGTGCCAGCAGTTACTCGAGGGGCGGGAGGGGATCGAACGAGCAGTACTTC.

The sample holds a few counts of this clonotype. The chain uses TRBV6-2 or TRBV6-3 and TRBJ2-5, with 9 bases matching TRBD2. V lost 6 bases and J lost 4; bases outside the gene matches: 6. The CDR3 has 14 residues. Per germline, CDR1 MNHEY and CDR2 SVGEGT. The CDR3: CASRASGRRETQYF. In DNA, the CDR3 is TGTGCCAGCAGAGCCAGCGGGAGGAGAGAGACCCAGTACTTC.

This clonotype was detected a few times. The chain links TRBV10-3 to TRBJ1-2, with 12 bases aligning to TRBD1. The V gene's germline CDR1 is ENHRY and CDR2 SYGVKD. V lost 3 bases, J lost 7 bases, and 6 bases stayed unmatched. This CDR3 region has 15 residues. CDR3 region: CAISDTRDRGPGYTF. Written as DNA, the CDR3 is TGTGCCATCAGTGACACCCGGGACAGGGGGCCTGGCTACACCTTC.

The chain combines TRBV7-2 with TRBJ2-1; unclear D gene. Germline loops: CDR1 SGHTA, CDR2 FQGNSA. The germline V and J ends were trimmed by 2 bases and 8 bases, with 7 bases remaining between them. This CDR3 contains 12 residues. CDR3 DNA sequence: TGTGCCAGCAGCTTACCGGTGTATGAGCAGTTCTTC. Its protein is CASSLPVYEQFF.

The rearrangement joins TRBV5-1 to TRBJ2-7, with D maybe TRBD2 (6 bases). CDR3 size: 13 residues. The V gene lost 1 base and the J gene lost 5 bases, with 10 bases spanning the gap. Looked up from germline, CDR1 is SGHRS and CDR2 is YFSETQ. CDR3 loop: CASSLPAGHEQYF. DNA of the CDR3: TGCGCCAGCAGCTTGCCGGCGGGACACGAGCAGTACTTC.

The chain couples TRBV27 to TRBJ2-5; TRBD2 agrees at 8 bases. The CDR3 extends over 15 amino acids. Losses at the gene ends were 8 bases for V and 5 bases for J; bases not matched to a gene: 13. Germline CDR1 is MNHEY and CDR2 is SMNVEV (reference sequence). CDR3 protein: CASGYSGERRETQYF. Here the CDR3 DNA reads TGTGCCAGCGGATATAGCGGGGAGAGGCGGGAGACCCAGTACTTC.